This passage covers 23 T cell receptor beta chains from one sample sequenced in a study of identical twins' blood T cells. Each CDR3 protein gets one entry after TCRdb re-called the 5' RACE reads with MiXCR. The repertoire consists of 350,000 to 400,000 distinct CDR3 sequences, with over 25% occurring once and the leading ten covering roughly 5.5%. The sample was PBMCs. These receptors originate from a woman between 18 and 49 years old in good health.

CDR3 residues: CASSSGQIYEQYF. In nucleotides, the CDR3 is TGTGCCAGCAGCTCGGGACAGATTTACGAGCAGTACTTC. The chain carries TRBV11-2 and TRBJ2-7; 7 nucleotides match TRBD1. The CDR3 has 13 residues. Germline lookup yields CDR1 SGHAT and CDR2 FQNNGV. The J segment lost 4 bases and the V segment lost 4 bases, leaving 4 bases of the junction unmatched. Complete variable domain (other parts from reference TRBV11-2 and TRBJ2-7): EAGVAQSPRYKIIEKRQSVAFWCNPISGHATLYWYQQILGQGPKLLIQFQNNGVVDDSQLPKDRFSAERLKGVDSTLKIQPAKLEDSAVYLCASSSGQIYEQYFGPGTRLTVT.

This clonotype was observed a few times. The rearrangement joins TRBV3-1 to TRBJ1-1; the D gene is possibly TRBD1 (5 bases). The V gene lost 3 bases and the J gene lost 3 bases, with 8 bases spanning the gap. CDR3 size: 13 residues. Per germline, CDR1 LGHDT and CDR2 YNNKEL (reference sequence). CDR3 nucleotide sequence: TGTGCCAGCAGCCACCAGGGCTACACTGAAGCTTTCTTT. Translation gives CASSHQGYTEAFF.

This chain joins TRBV7-9 and TRBJ1-4; TRBD1 matches at 8 bases. Germline V gene sequence: CDR1 SEHNR, CDR2 FQNEAQ (reference sequence). The CDR3 extends over 14 amino acids. V lost 3 bases to trimming and J lost 8 bases; unmatched junction nucleotides: 5. CDR3 residues: CASSLSQGVEKLFF. CDR3 DNA sequence: TGTGCCAGCAGCTTGTCACAGGGGGTGGAAAAACTGTTTTTT.

This clonotype was detected only a few times. This chain joins TRBV12-5 and TRBJ2-3; 8 bases match TRBD2. The trim removed 4 bases at V and 2 bases at J, leaving 5 bases unmatched. Germline CDR1 LGHNT, CDR2 FRNRAP. This CDR3 comprises 15 residues. The CDR3 DNA reads TGTGCTAGTGGTTATGAAGCGGGGGTCACAGATACGCAGTATTTT. Amino acids: CASGYEAGVTDTQYF.

This chain connects TRBV3-1 to TRBJ2-5; D is ambiguous. The CDR3 length is 12 residues. Trimming cost V 3 bases and J 5 bases, with 7 bases left between them. Germline V lookup: CDR1 LGHDT, CDR2 YNNKEL (reference sequence). This chain's CDR3 is CASSHLDETQYF. In DNA, the CDR3 is TGTGCCAGCAGCCATCTAGATGAGACCCAGTACTTC.

This chain connects TRBV20-1 to TRBJ1-1, with D maybe TRBD1 (6 bases). This CDR3 region has 14 residues. Trimming stripped 3 bases from V and 2 bases from J, with 13 bases between. Germline lookup yields CDR1 DFQATT and CDR2 SNEGSKA (reference sequence). This chain's CDR3 is CSARAWGPNTEAFF. The CDR3 DNA sequence: TGCAGTGCTAGGGCTTGGGGGCCCAACACTGAAGCTTTCTTT.

This clonotype has just a few counts. The chain has TRBV30 and TRBJ1-6; D uncertain. This CDR3 contains 13 residues. Between the trimmed V and J ends, which lost 4 bases and 8 bases, there was a span of 12 bases. The germline V gene has CDR1 GTSNPN and CDR2 SVGIG (reference sequence). CDR3 sequence: CAWTHGGDSPLHF. In DNA form, the CDR3 reads TGTGCCTGGACCCACGGAGGTGATTCACCCCTCCACTTT.

The CDR3 DNA reads as TGCGCCAGCAGCCAAGTTACAGGGTTCTACGAGCAGTACTTC. Its translation is CASSQVTGFYEQYF. J is TRBJ2-7 and V is TRBV4-3; a weak D match, TRBD1 (6 bases). V was shortened by 1 base and J by 3 bases, with 10 bases between the two germline ends. Germline loops: CDR1 LGHNA, CDR2 YSLEER. The length of the CDR3 is 14 residues.

A few counts support this clonotype. This chain joins TRBV6-5 and TRBJ1-2; 8 nucleotides agree with TRBD1. Looked up from germline, CDR1 is MNHEY and CDR2 is SVGAGI. The V segment lost 6 bases and the J segment 9 bases; nucleotides outside the gene matches: 9. The CDR3 sequence is 13 residues long. The CDR3 region is CASRSGGGRSYTF. The CDR3 bases are TGTGCCAGCAGATCAGGGGGCGGGCGAAGCTACACCTTC.

In DNA form, the CDR3 reads TGTGCCAGCAGCTTAGCGTCAGGCTTGAACACTGAAGCTTTCTTT. It codes for CASSLASGLNTEAFF. The chain uses TRBV7-2 and TRBJ1-1, with D unresolved. This CDR3 spans 15 amino acids. Trimming stripped 0 bases from V and 0 bases from J, with 8 bases between. Germline lookup yields CDR1 SGHTA and CDR2 FQGNSA.

This clonotype appeared many times. As DNA, the CDR3 is TGTGCCAGCAGCCTCAATCCTCAGGGGGCAAACTATGGCTACACCTTC. Amino acid sequence: CASSLNPQGANYGYTF. The chain is built from TRBV7-2 and TRBJ1-2; 8 bases fit TRBD1. The CDR3 contains 16 residues. The V segment lost 5 bases and the J segment 2 bases; nucleotides outside the gene matches: 10. CDR1 is SGHTA, CDR2 FQGNSA, per germline.

This clonotype turned up a few times. The V gene is TRBV27, the J gene TRBJ1-4; 9 bases agree with TRBD1. The CDR3 loop spans 12 amino acids. Germline CDR1 and CDR2: MNHEY and SMNVEV (reference sequence). Trimming at V came to 6 bases and at J to 8 bases, leaving 1 base not matched to a gene. CDR3 in amino acids: CASRTGGEKLFF. CDR3 DNA sequence: TGTGCCAGCAGGACAGGGGGAGAAAAACTGTTTTTT. Complete variable domain (other parts from reference TRBV27 and TRBJ1-4): EAQVTQNPRYLITVTGKKLTVTCSQNMNHEYMSWYRQDPGLGLRQIYYSMNVEVTDKGDVPEGYKVSRKEKRNFPLILESPSPNQTSLYFCASRTGGEKLFFGSGTQLSVL.

The V gene is TRBV21-1, the J gene TRBJ1-5; TRBD1 reflects the table's D call only, with no check against the DNA. TRBV21-1 is classified as a pseudogene. The CDR3 totals 15 residues. CDR3 nucleotides: TGTGCCAGCAGCAATGGGGACATGGGCAATCAGCCCCAGCATTTT. Translating it yields CASSNGDMGNQPQHF.

This chain's CDR3 is CASSLEHGKTEAFF. The CDR3 nucleotides are TGTGCCAGCTCACTCGAACACGGGAAGACTGAAGCTTTCTTT. The chain carries TRBV18 and TRBJ1-1; D not resolved. Germline V lookup: CDR1 KGHSH, CDR2 LQKENI. The CDR3 totals 14 residues. Trimming cost V 4 bases and J 5 bases, with 14 bases left between them.

This clonotype was found a few times. The chain employs TRBV19 and TRBJ1-5, with D possibly matching TRBD1 (5 bases). The germline V gene has CDR1 LNHDA and CDR2 SQIVND (reference sequence). CDR3 length: 14 amino acids. Trimming left V 7 bases short and J 3 bases short, with 13 bases between. In DNA, the CDR3 is TGTGCCAGTAACCCGGGGGGGTTCAATCAGCCCCAGCATTTT. This translates into CASNPGGFNQPQHF.

The chain is built from TRBV12-3 or TRBV12-4 and TRBJ1-5; a possible D gene is TRBD1 (6 bases). The CDR3 is 15 residues long. V lost 6 bases, J lost 4 bases, and 16 bases lay in between. The CDR3 DNA follows: TGTGCCAGCAGGGATGACAGGAGTTTTAATCAGCCCCAGCATTTT. This gives the protein CASRDDRSFNQPQHF.

The rearrangement joins TRBV2 to TRBJ1-5; a possible D gene is TRBD1 (5 bases). The CDR3 length is 14 residues. Germline values: CDR1 SNHLY, CDR2 FYNNEI. Trimming left V 3 bases short and J 6 bases short, with 12 bases between. CDR3 amino acids: CASSDKGLGQPQHF. Here the CDR3 DNA reads TGTGCCAGCAGTGATAAGGGGCTGGGTCAGCCCCAGCATTTT.

This clonotype was seen a handful of times. V and J are TRBV25-1 and TRBJ2-2; TRBD2 agrees at 11 bases. The CDR3 sequence is 17 residues long. The germline CDR1 and CDR2 sequences are MGHDK and SYGVNS. The trim removed 5 bases at V and 6 bases at J, leaving 11 bases unmatched. The CDR3: CASSPPPLAGVPGELFF. In nucleotides, the CDR3 is TGTGCCAGCAGTCCCCCTCCACTAGCGGGAGTACCCGGGGAGCTGTTTTTT.

This clonotype was found a few times. The chain employs TRBV6-5 and TRBJ2-2, with D unresolved. V lost 6 bases and J 4 bases, leaving 6 bases between the germline ends. This CDR3 region has 12 residues. Germline V CDR1 and CDR2: MNHEY, SVGAGI. CDR3 in DNA: TGTGCCAGCAGACACCTCACCGGGGAGCTGTTTTTT. Its translation: CASRHLTGELFF.

V usage is TRBV7-9 and J usage is TRBJ1-1, with D unclear. CDR3 size: 14 residues. The germline gives CDR1 SEHNR, CDR2 FQNEAQ (reference sequence). Trimming removed 2 bases at V and 2 bases at J, with 9 bases between. The CDR3 DNA reads as TGTGCCAGCAGCTTATATGGGTTAAACACTGAAGCTTTCTTT. Encoded protein: CASSLYGLNTEAFF. Drawing the rest from reference TRBV7-9 and TRBJ1-1, the complete variable domain is DTGVSQNPRHKITKRGQNVTFRCDPISEHNRLYWYRQTLGQGPEFLTYFQNEAQLEKSRLLSDRFSAERPKGSFSTLEIQRTEQGDSAMYLCASSLYGLNTEAFFGQGTRLTVV.

The chain employs TRBV10-2 and TRBJ1-1; maybe TRBD1 (5 bases). Trimming left V 6 bases short and J 6 bases short, with 17 bases between. CDR1 and CDR2 (germline): WSHSY, SAAADI. The CDR3 totals 14 residues. The CDR3 nucleotides are TGCGCCAGCAGCCCTAGGGGCAGGGTAGCTGAAGCTTTCTTT. It codes for CASSPRGRVAEAFF.

This clonotype occurred a few times. This rearrangement joins TRBV6-2 or TRBV6-3 to TRBJ1-1, with D possibly TRBD1 on 6 matching bases. Germline assignment: CDR1 MNHEY and CDR2 SVGEGT. This CDR3 has 14 amino acids. Deletions cut 5 bases from V and 4 bases from J, with 14 bases between. The chain's CDR3 is CASSKYRVRTEAFF. Here the CDR3 DNA reads TGTGCCAGCAGTAAATACAGGGTTCGCACTGAAGCTTTCTTT.

The sample holds a few counts of this clonotype. This chain joins TRBV6-5 and TRBJ1-1; 7 nucleotides align to TRBD1. CDR1 and CDR2 (germline): MNHEY, SVGAGI. V was pared by 4 bases and J by 5 bases, with 7 bases of the junction left unmatched. The CDR3 has 14 residues. Here the CDR3 DNA reads TGTGCCAGCAGTTGGGGGACAGTTCTTACTGAAGCTTTCTTT. This gives the protein CASSWGTVLTEAFF.